The next 28 T cell receptor beta chains were all read from a single sample in a study of T cell repertoires in cytomegalovirus infection. For these TCRs, the target antigens are not known. TCRdb passed the reads through MiXCR, listing each CDR3 protein once. Counted here are hundreds of thousands of distinct CDR3 sequences, 42% occurring once; the ten biggest clones make up around 45%. Sequenced here: cultured PBMCs, sampled from culture after CMV antigen stimulation. These receptors came from a human donor in good health (CMV status not recorded). Some clones in this sample may be carry-over from other donors' samples.

This clonotype is a singleton in its sample. The CDR3 nucleotides read TGCAGTGCCGAGGGGGAGGGGTCTACTGATGAGCAGTTCTTC. It is translated as CSAEGEGSTDEQFF. The J gene is TRBJ2-1, the V gene TRBV20-1; tentatively, D is TRBD2 (7 bases). V shed 6 bases and J shed 8 bases, with 20 bases lying between them. The CDR3 runs 14 residues. The germline V gene has CDR1 DFQATT and CDR2 SNEGSKA (reference sequence).

CDR3: CASSLGGGGRDTQYF. The CDR3 DNA sequence: TGTGCCAGCAGTTTGGGGGGAGGGGGACGAGATACGCAGTATTTT. The chain recombines TRBV6-1 with TRBJ2-3; tentative D call: TRBD2 (7 bases). The length of the CDR3 is 15 residues. CDR1 and CDR2 from the germline V gene are MNHNS and SASEGT. The V end lost 5 bases, the J end lost 5 bases, and 17 bases lay between the germline ends.

The chain combines TRBV5-1 with TRBJ2-1; D may be TRBD2 (6 bases). CDR1 is SGHRS and CDR2 is YFSETQ in the germline V gene. The ends were cut back, 6 bases at V and 5 bases at J, with 15 bases in the middle. The CDR3 has 14 amino acids. This CDR3 is CASTPGDLDNEQFF. The DNA for the CDR3 is TGCGCCAGCACCCCGGGGGACCTTGACAATGAGCAGTTCTTC.

This clonotype was seen a handful of times. The rearrangement links TRBV7-2 to TRBJ2-4; possible D gene TRBD2, 6 bases. This CDR3 contains 15 residues. Per germline, CDR1 SGHTA and CDR2 FQGNSA. Trimming cost V 5 bases and J 7 bases, with 18 bases left between them. CDR3 in amino acids: CASSPEGRVKNIQYF. CDR3 DNA sequence: TGTGCCAGCAGCCCGGAGGGCAGGGTAAAGAACATTCAGTACTTC.

The chain is built from TRBV5-1 and TRBJ2-3; the match to TRBD2 covers 8 bases. The V gene's germline CDR1 is SGHRS and CDR2 YFSETQ. V shed 2 bases and J 5 bases; nucleotides not matched to a gene: 7. The CDR3 is 15 amino acids. This chain's CDR3 is CASSFLAGSGDTQYF. CDR3 coding DNA: TGCGCCAGCAGCTTCTTAGCGGGGAGCGGAGATACGCAGTATTTT.

In its sample, this clonotype was seen many times. The chain carries TRBV7-2 and TRBJ1-6; 8 bases align to TRBD1. CDR1 and CDR2 (germline): SGHTA, FQGNSA. The CDR3 length is 14 residues. V lost 4 bases to trimming and J lost 6 bases; unmatched junction nucleotides: 2. CDR3: CASSSDRGNSPLHF. Here the CDR3 DNA reads TGTGCCAGCAGCTCTGACAGGGGTAATTCACCCCTCCACTTT.

The rearrangement uses TRBV12-3 or TRBV12-4 and TRBJ1-5; 7 bases map to TRBD1. Unmatched junction bases numbered 5, after V lost 6 bases and J lost 3 bases. The CDR3 is made up of 14 amino acids. DNA of the CDR3: TGTGCCAGCAGACCACAGGGGTACAATCAGCCCCAGCATTTT. Translation gives CASRPQGYNQPQHF.

Many counts were recorded for this clonotype. J is TRBJ2-3 and V is TRBV6-1; TRBD2 might be the D (5 bases). The V gene lost 6 bases and the J gene lost 9 bases, with 16 bases spanning the gap. There are 13 residues in the CDR3. Germline values: CDR1 MNHNS, CDR2 SASEGT. The CDR3 nucleotides read TGTGCCAGCAGACTCCCGGCGGGTGGCACGCAGTATTTT. The encoded protein is CASRLPAGGTQYF.

This chain uses TRBV19 with TRBJ2-1; D possibly uses TRBD1 or TRBD2 (5 bases each). This CDR3 is built from 13 residues. Deletions cut 3 bases from V and 12 bases from J, with 15 bases between. The germline V gene has CDR1 LNHDA and CDR2 SQIVND (reference sequence). CDR3 sequence: CASSMGPAGGQFF. As DNA, the CDR3 is TGTGCCAGTAGTATGGGACCAGCAGGTGGGCAGTTCTTC.

The genes are TRBV3-1 and TRBJ2-3; D is ambiguous. Per the germline V gene, CDR1 is LGHDT and CDR2 is YNNKEL (reference sequence). The V end lost 2 bases, the J end lost 1 base, and 7 bases lay between the germline ends. CDR3 length equals 14 residues. The CDR3 DNA follows: TGTGCCAGCAGCCAAAGCGCGGGCACAGATACGCAGTATTTT. Residues: CASSQSAGTDTQYF.

The V gene is TRBV24-1, the J gene TRBJ2-2; 10 bases agree with TRBD2. V shed 9 bases and J 7 bases; nucleotides not matched to a gene: 7. Germline CDR1 KGHDR, CDR2 SFDVKD. The CDR3 has 14 amino acids. CDR3 loop: CATGASGSGGELFF. CDR3 nucleotide sequence: TGTGCCACCGGGGCTAGCGGGAGCGGCGGGGAGCTGTTTTTT.

This chain joins TRBV14 and TRBJ1-6; D perhaps matches TRBD1 (5 bases). The CDR3 has 14 residues. Germline V gene lookup returns CDR1 SGHDN and CDR2 FVKESK. Trimming removed 8 bases at V and 3 bases at J, with 11 bases between. The CDR3 sequence: CASREGLYNSPLHF. The CDR3, as DNA: TGTGCCAGCCGTGAGGGGCTCTATAATTCACCCCTCCACTTT.

This clonotype was counted a few times. The chain carries TRBV7-6 and TRBJ2-6; D unresolved. Germline assignment: CDR1 SGHVS and CDR2 FNYEAQ. V gave up 5 bases and J gave up 1 base, with 15 bases separating them. This CDR3 has 17 residues. The DNA for the CDR3 is TGTGCCAGCAGCCCGAGGACGTTCCCATCTGGGGCCAACGTCCTGACTTTC. Amino acid sequence: CASSPRTFPSGANVLTF.

This clonotype was seen once. The chain combines TRBV5-6 with TRBJ1-2; D might be TRBD1 (6 bases). Germline V gene sequence: CDR1 SGHDT, CDR2 YYEEEE. The CDR3 has 15 residues. Trimming cost V 0 bases and J 2 bases, with 11 bases left between them. CDR3 protein: CASSLADRLNYGYTF. The CDR3 DNA reads TGTGCCAGCAGCTTGGCCGACAGGTTGAACTATGGCTACACCTTC.

This clonotype has only one observation. The chain joins TRBV6-6 to TRBJ1-6; no clear D. Trimming pared 0 bases from V and 8 bases from J, leaving 5 bases between. Germline CDR1 reads MNHNY; CDR2 reads SVGAGI (reference sequence). This CDR3 is built from 13 residues. Written as DNA, the CDR3 is TGTGCCAGCAGTTACTCGACTTATTCACCCCTCCACTTT. Protein sequence: CASSYSTYSPLHF.

This clonotype was observed a handful of times. V gene TRBV19 combines with J gene TRBJ1-2; D might be TRBD1 (5 bases). V shed 1 base and J shed 4 bases, with 10 bases lying between them. CDR3 length equals 14 residues. Germline CDR1 LNHDA, CDR2 SQIVND (reference sequence). As DNA, the CDR3 is TGTGCCAGTAGTATAGCGGCAGGGCGCTATGGCTACACCTTC. Translated, it gives CASSIAAGRYGYTF.

This clonotype has more than one count but fewer than ten. The chain recombines TRBV11-2 with TRBJ2-3; D could derive from TRBD1 or TRBD2 (7 bases each). This CDR3 region has 20 residues. V gave up 5 bases and J gave up 0 bases, with 27 bases separating them. CDR1 SGHAT and CDR2 FQNNGV come from the germline V gene. In DNA form, the CDR3 reads TGTGCCAGCAGCCTCACGACAGGGTGGAACCTAGCGGCTAGCACAGATACGCAGTATTTT. Translating it yields CASSLTTGWNLAASTDTQYF.

This clonotype showed up just a few times. This sequence joins TRBV10-3 and TRBJ2-3; TRBD1 aligns across 7 bases. Germline loops: CDR1 ENHRY, CDR2 SYGVKD. V gave up 3 bases and J gave up 2 bases; unmatched junction bases: 23. The CDR3 loop spans 21 amino acids. The CDR3 coding sequence is TGTGCCATCAGTGACCCGACCAAGACAGGGCTGCTAGGGGTAACCACAGATACGCAGTATTTT. It translates to CAISDPTKTGLLGVTTDTQYF.

This clonotype was counted only a few times. This chain links TRBV4-1 with TRBJ2-2; 12 positions match TRBD2. The germline CDR1 and CDR2 sequences are MGHRA and YSYEKL. This CDR3 is built from 17 residues. The V and J ends lost 1 base and 5 bases, in that order; junction bases with no gene match: 5. The DNA of the CDR3 is TGCGCCAGCAGCCAAGCTAGCGGGGGGGCCCGAACCGGGGAGCTGTTTTTT. As protein: CASSQASGGARTGELFF.

V usage is TRBV12-3 or TRBV12-4 and J usage is TRBJ1-1; 7 bases are a match to TRBD1. This CDR3 comprises 13 residues. Trimming cost V 2 bases and J 11 bases; bases outside gene matches: 8. The CDR3 sequence: CASSLTGERKAFF. CDR3 DNA: TGTGCCAGCAGTTTAACAGGGGAGCGGAAGGCTTTCTTT.

The chain joins TRBV20-1 to TRBJ2-7; 9 nucleotides align to TRBD1. Germline loops: CDR1 DFQATT, CDR2 SNEGSKA (reference sequence). V gave up 1 base and J gave up 6 bases; unmatched junction bases: 7. This CDR3 comprises 14 residues. The CDR3 reads CSARGLGQGTEQYF. In nucleotides, the CDR3 is TGCAGTGCTAGAGGCCTCGGACAGGGGACCGAGCAGTACTTC.

V is TRBV2 and J is TRBJ1-4; D gene unclear. Germline CDR1 reads SNHLY; CDR2 reads FYNNEI. The CDR3 consists of 15 residues. Trimming cost V 6 bases and J 0 bases, with 11 bases left between them. The CDR3 sequence is CASSLGSPTNEKLFF. Here the CDR3 DNA reads TGTGCCAGCAGCTTAGGGAGTCCAACTAATGAAAAACTGTTTTTT.

The chain has TRBV6-2 or TRBV6-3 and TRBJ2-1, with TRBD1 matching over 8 bases. Germline V gene sequence: CDR1 MNHEY, CDR2 SVGEGT. V lost 6 bases and J lost 8; bases outside the gene matches: 12. This CDR3 is built from 15 residues. As DNA, the CDR3 is TGTGCCAGCAGACCGCATCCGACAGGGGTGGATGAGCAGTTCTTC. Protein sequence: CASRPHPTGVDEQFF.

The CDR3 here is CASSSLGEGPRETQYF. The CDR3, as DNA: TGTGCCAGCAGCTCCCTTGGCGAGGGACCGCGGGAGACCCAGTACTTC. The rearrangement joins TRBV7-9 to TRBJ2-5, with D possibly called TRBD1 or TRBD2 (5 bases each). Germline V gene sequence: CDR1 SEHNR, CDR2 FQNEAQ (reference sequence). The V gene lost 4 bases and the J gene lost 5 bases, with 20 bases spanning the gap. The CDR3 has 16 residues.

The V gene is TRBV7-4, the J gene TRBJ2-7; no clear D gene. Between the trimmed V and J ends, which lost 7 bases and 2 bases, there was a span of 15 bases. The CDR3 contains 14 residues. Germline V lookup: CDR1 SGHVT, CDR2 SQSDAQ. DNA for the CDR3: TGTGCCAGCAACCGCCCTCCGGGTCCCTACGAGCAGTACTTC. Residues: CASNRPPGPYEQYF.

The chain recombines TRBV2 with TRBJ1-1, with 9 bases aligning to TRBD1. This CDR3 spans 17 amino acids. J lost 1 base, V lost 6 bases, and 12 bases had no gene match. CDR1 SNHLY and CDR2 FYNNEI come from the germline V gene. CDR3 sequence reads: CASRKLQGATGNTEAFF. In nucleotides, the CDR3 is TGTGCCAGCAGGAAACTACAGGGGGCGACGGGGAACACTGAAGCTTTCTTT.

The CDR3 DNA is TGTGCCAGCCGGCCAGCGCAGTCCTACAATGAGCAGTTCTTC. Translating gives CASRPAQSYNEQFF. The rearrangement uses TRBV6-1 and TRBJ2-1; D is ambiguous. V was shortened by 8 bases and J by 1 base, with 12 bases between the two germline ends. Germline-derived CDR1 and CDR2 are MNHNS and SASEGT. The CDR3 is 14 residues long.

This clonotype has just a few counts. This rearrangement joins TRBV27 to TRBJ2-7; TRBD1 is a possible D gene (5 bases). The V and J ends lost 4 bases and 1 base respectively, with 11 bases between them. The CDR3 length is 14 residues. The germline CDR1 and CDR2 sequences are MNHEY and SMNVEV (reference sequence). CDR3 amino acids: CASSSPGISYEQYF. CDR3 in DNA: TGTGCCAGCAGTTCTCCAGGGATTTCCTACGAGCAGTACTTC.